This T cell receptor (beta chain) was recorded in a study of blood T cell repertoires in COVID-19. Study overall: COVID-19 samples collected from the United States, Italy and Spain covered acute and convalescent phases. Sources were T cells, B-cell-depleted T cells, or PBMCs; the material itself was cDNA or gDNA.

The CDR3 is made up of 17 amino acids. V lost 5 bases to trimming and J lost 1 base, with 20 bases between them. Germline values: CDR1 SGHAT, CDR2 FQNNGV. In the original analysis: Cell counts per sample came from amplifying reference gene primers. TCRdb keeps only in-frame clones here, not all; method: immunoSEQ multiplex PCR. The V and J calls and clone size are taken from that table; D and trimming were inferred from the DNA. The sample records about 180,000 clones, approximately 80% being singletons. The TCR was taken from a human donor in a cohort sampled during active COVID-19. Sequencing was performed on peripheral blood. This chain uses TRBV11-2 with TRBJ1-2; the D gene is possibly TRBD1 (6 bases). CDR3 sequence (DNA): TGTGCCAGCAGCCCAGGGGCAGGGTCACTTGATAACTATGGCTACACCTTC. Amino acids: CASSPGAGSLDNYGYTF.